This T cell receptor (beta chain) is from a study of T cells in Graves' hyperthyroidism and ophthalmopathy. Amplified regions were TCR beta CDR3 sequences from RNA transcripts. Primed by the HTBI set, a first-round RT-PCR was run on the TCR CDR3. TCRdb passed the multiplex PCR reads through MiXCR, listing each CDR3 protein once. The sample yields approximately 380,000 distinct CDR3 sequences, approximately 19% seen once. A lack of ophthalmopathy progression within 18 months defined stable Graves' hyperthyroidism. Hyperthyroidism in the patients, aged 18 to 65, was newly diagnosed and under 2 months in duration. PBMCs were obtained from over 8.5 ml fresh peripheral blood. Study results and caveats: Researchers found most expanded thyroid clonotypes above 0.001 in blood as well.

This clonotype has ten or more counts. Its antigen is undetermined. The germline V gene has CDR1 DFQATT and CDR2 SNEGSKA (reference sequence). V lost 2 bases, J lost 4 bases, and 15 bases lay in between. The CDR3 length is 15 residues. The specimen sequenced was blood. This chain links TRBV20-1 with TRBJ1-5, with TRBD1 as a possible D gene (5 bases). This receptor was obtained from a woman aged 18-29 years with Graves' hyperthyroidism. This CDR3 is CSARKSSDSNQPQHF. DNA of the CDR3: TGCAGTGCTAGAAAATCCAGTGACAGTAATCAGCCCCAGCATTTT.